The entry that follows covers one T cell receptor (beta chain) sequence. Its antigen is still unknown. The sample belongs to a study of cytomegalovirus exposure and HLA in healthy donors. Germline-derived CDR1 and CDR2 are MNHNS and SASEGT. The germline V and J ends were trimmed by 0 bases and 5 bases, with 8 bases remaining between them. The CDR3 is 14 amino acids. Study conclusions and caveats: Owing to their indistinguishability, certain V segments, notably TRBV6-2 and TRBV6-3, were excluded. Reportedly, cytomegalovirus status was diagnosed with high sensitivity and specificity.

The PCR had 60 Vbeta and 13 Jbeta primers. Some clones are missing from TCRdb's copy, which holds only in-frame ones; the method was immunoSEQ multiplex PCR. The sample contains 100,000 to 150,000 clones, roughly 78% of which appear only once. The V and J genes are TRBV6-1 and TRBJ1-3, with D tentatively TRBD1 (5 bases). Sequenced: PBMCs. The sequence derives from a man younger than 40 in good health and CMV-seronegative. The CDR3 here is CASSEADSRNTIYF. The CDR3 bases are TGTGCCAGCAGTGAAGCTGACAGCAGAAACACCATATATTTT.